A selection of T cell receptor beta chains follows, all from one sample in a study of T cell responses to AZD1222 COVID-19 vaccine. Produced via immunoSEQ multiplex PCR; TCRdb's table is partial and in-frame only. The sample lists 150,000 or so clones; around 93% were seen once. The specimen comprised peripheral blood, sampled 28 days after the second AZD1222 dose. The receptors here all came from an adult who received the AZD1222 COVID-19 vaccine. The conserved cysteine and the conserved F or W are not part of the CDR3 here. A D gene is named only where the DNA matches it firmly.

>.|TRBJ1-6|TRBV30
AWTLGGTRRSPLH
>.|TRBJ2-3|TRBV9
ASSLAAGADYTDTQY
>TRBD1|TRBJ1-5|TRBV7-2
ASSSRTGNSNQPQH
>.|TRBJ2-7|TRBV3-1/TRBV3-2
ASSSGGYEQY
>TRBD1|TRBJ2-6|TRBV4-1
ASSQRPKQGAGANVLT
>.|TRBJ2-7|TRBV28
ASSLRVFYEQY
>TRBD1|TRBJ2-7|TRBV2
ASSSDRANEQY
>TRBD1|TRBJ1-5|TRBV19
ASSLQDRAGPQH
>TRBD1|TRBJ2-3|TRBV24-1
ATSDTGGSTDTQY
>.|TRBJ1-1|TRBV24-1
ATSDFRVGQNTEAF
>TRBD2|TRBJ2-7|TRBV7-9
ASSLGLAGGGYEQY
>.|TRBJ1-2|TRBV30
ARTGGKTGYT
>.|TRBJ2-1|TRBV21-1
ASSGPGGDEQF
>.|TRBJ2-1|TRBV2
ASEGPIWGNEQF
>TRBD1|TRBJ2-7|TRBV6-1
ASSEGGQLTYEQY
>TRBD2|TRBJ2-7|TRBV4-3
ASSRDHSGSQHEQY
>TRBD1|TRBJ1-5|TRBV2
ASSGVGQRGSKH
>.|TRBJ1-1|TRBV19
ASSINGNTEAF
>.|TRBJ1-2|TRBV28
ASSLSSDGYT
>TRBD2|TRBJ2-3|TRBV5-4
AGSLPETSGSTDTQY
>.|TRBJ2-7|TRBV2
ASKQSYEQY
>.|TRBJ2-3|TRBV20-1
SARRADTQY
>.|TRBJ2-1|TRBV3-1/TRBV3-2
ASSHATEQF
>.|TRBJ2-3|TRBV10-3
AISKADTQY
>TRBD1|TRBJ1-1|TRBV27
ASSSGGTEAF
>.|TRBJ1-6|TRBV6-5
ASSYAASPLH
>.|TRBJ1-2|TRBV7-9
ASSPPWAGYT
>TRBD1|TRBJ1-5|TRBV7-9
ASSSQGATQPQH
>.|TRBJ2-7|TRBV28
ASSDGTYEQY
>TRBD1|TRBJ1-1|TRBV27
ASSPGTVVNTEAF
>.|TRBJ1-1|TRBV20-1
SARDGSEAF
>TRBD2|TRBJ2-5|TRBV5-1
ASSQGVGLAEETQY
>.|TRBJ2-1|TRBV24-1
ATSDGRPSYNEQF
>.|TRBJ1-2|TRBV24-1
ATSDPTGNYGYT
>TRBD2|TRBJ2-7|TRBV19
ASSVGLAAITYEQY
>TRBD1|TRBJ1-1|TRBV5-1
ASSKDRATRMNTEAF
>TRBD1|TRBJ1-1|TRBV29-1
SVEAQGGTEAF
>TRBD2|TRBJ2-1|TRBV25-1
ASSEYSGTIGYNEQF
>TRBD1|TRBJ1-3|TRBV19
ASRPNLGQTIGNTIY
>.|TRBJ1-4|TRBV7-2
ASSPTATNEKLF
>TRBD1|TRBJ1-1|TRBV6-6
ASSPGQGASRIAAF
>.|TRBJ1-3|TRBV6-5
ASSYSQVPGNTIY
>TRBD1|TRBJ1-2|TRBV5-1
ASSSQGDGYT
>.|TRBJ2-2|TRBV6-1
ASSESLIRVGTGELF
>.|TRBJ1-2|TRBV19
ASTSTLVRGYT
>.|TRBJ1-6|TRBV28
ASSEDSSYNSPLH
>.|TRBJ1-1|TRBV5-1
ASSLTLGRTEAF
>.|TRBJ1-1|TRBV7-9
ASSLEGATEAF
>TRBD1|TRBJ1-2|TRBV28
ASSLDRDRGYGYT
>.|TRBJ1-5|TRBV4-2
ASSQDRDFPSSNQPQH
>.|TRBJ1-1|TRBV7-9
ASSLERLNSEAF
>.|TRBJ1-1|TRBV3-1/TRBV3-2
ASSPNPGGAEAF
>TRBD1|TRBJ1-6|TRBV9
ASSVALGQDNSPLH
>.|TRBJ1-2|TRBV6-4
ASRGDNYGYT
>.|TRBJ2-3|TRBV28
ASRTPGQLTDTQY